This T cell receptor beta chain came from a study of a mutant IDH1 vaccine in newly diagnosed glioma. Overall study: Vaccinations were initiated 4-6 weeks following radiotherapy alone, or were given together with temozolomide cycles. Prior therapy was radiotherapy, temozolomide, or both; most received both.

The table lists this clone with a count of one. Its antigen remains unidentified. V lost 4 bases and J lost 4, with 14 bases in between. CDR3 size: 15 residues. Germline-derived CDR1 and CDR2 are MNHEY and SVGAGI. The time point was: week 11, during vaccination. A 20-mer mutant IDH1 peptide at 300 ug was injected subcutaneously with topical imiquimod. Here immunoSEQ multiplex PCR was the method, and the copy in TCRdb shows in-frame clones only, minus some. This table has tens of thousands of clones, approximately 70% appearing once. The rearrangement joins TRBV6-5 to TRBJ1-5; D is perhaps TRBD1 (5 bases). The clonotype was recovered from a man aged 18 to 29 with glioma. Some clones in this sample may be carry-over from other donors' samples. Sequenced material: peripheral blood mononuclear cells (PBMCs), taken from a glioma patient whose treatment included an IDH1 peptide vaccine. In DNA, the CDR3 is TGTGCCAGCAGTTCCCTGGGGGAGCGGAATCAGCCCCAGCATTTT. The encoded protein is CASSSLGERNQPQHF.